Shown below are 7 T cell receptor beta chains from a single sample sequenced in a study of blood T cell repertoires in COVID-19. Assay: immunoSEQ multiplex PCR; the TCRdb copy retains only in-frame clones and omits some. The sample holds roughly 10,000 clones, around 80% seen once. Sequences were obtained from peripheral blood. The receptor source for this set is a human donor in a cohort sampled during active COVID-19.

The rearrangement links TRBV5-6 to TRBJ1-4; TRBD1 aligns across 7 bases. The V gene end was trimmed by 5 bases and the J gene end by 5 bases; junction bases not matched to a gene: 12. The length of the CDR3 is 16 residues. CDR1 and CDR2 (germline): SGHDT, YYEEEE. The CDR3 sequence: CASSFGGFRGNEKLFF. The CDR3 DNA sequence: TGTGCCAGCAGTTTCGGTGGGTTCAGGGGGAATGAAAAACTGTTTTTT.

The V and J genes are TRBV9 and TRBJ1-1, with D uncertain. The CDR3 has 13 residues. Germline V gene sequence: CDR1 SGDLS, CDR2 YYNGEE. V was trimmed by 0 bases and J by 4 bases, leaving 7 bases between them. CDR3 loop: CASSVGVSTEAFF. The CDR3 DNA reads as TGTGCCAGCAGCGTAGGAGTATCCACTGAAGCTTTCTTT.

The rearrangement links TRBV27 to TRBJ1-1, with TRBD1 matching 9 bases. Germline V CDR1 and CDR2: MNHEY, SMNVEV (reference sequence). The CDR3 runs 14 residues. J gave up 1 base and V 5 bases, and 2 bases lay outside the gene matches. This chain's CDR3 is CASSRTGANTEAFF. The CDR3 nucleotides are TGTGCCAGCAGTCGGACAGGGGCGAACACTGAAGCTTTCTTT.

The CDR3 nucleotides read TGTGCCAGCAGCGTAGTTTACAGGGGTAGCACAGATACGCAGTATTTT. It specifies CASSVVYRGSTDTQYF. The V call is TRBV9, the J call TRBJ2-3; 7 bases map to TRBD1. There are 16 residues in the CDR3. The V gene end was trimmed by 0 bases and the J gene end by 0 bases; junction bases not matched to a gene: 4. The germline CDR1 and CDR2 sequences are SGDLS and YYNGEE.

The rearrangement links TRBV5-5 to TRBJ1-2; no definite D call. Germline-derived CDR1 and CDR2 are SGHKS and YYEKEE (reference sequence). CDR3 length: 13 residues. V was pared by 5 bases and J by 5 bases, with 13 bases between. This CDR3 reads CASSSEGAYGYTF. The CDR3 bases are TGTGCCAGCAGTTCGGAGGGTGCGTATGGCTACACCTTC.

The CDR3 sequence is CASSERQGLADTQYF. As DNA, the CDR3 is TGTGCCAGCAGCGAGCGACAGGGGTTGGCAGATACGCAGTATTTT. This rearrangement joins TRBV11-3 to TRBJ2-3, with TRBD1 identical over 8 bases. V dropped 5 bases and J dropped 4; count of bases not matched to a gene: 8. Looked up from germline, CDR1 is SGHNT and CDR2 is YENEEA. CDR3 size: 15 residues.

The chain is built from TRBV7-9 and TRBJ1-1; possibly TRBD1 for D (6 bases). The CDR3 consists of 15 residues. CDR1 is SEHNR and CDR2 is FQNEAQ in the germline V gene (reference sequence). V lost 2 bases and J 4 bases, leaving 14 bases between the germline ends. CDR3 sequence (DNA): TGTGCCAGCAGCTTACGGTCAGGGGCCGGCACTGAAGCTTTCTTT. The encoded protein is CASSLRSGAGTEAFF.